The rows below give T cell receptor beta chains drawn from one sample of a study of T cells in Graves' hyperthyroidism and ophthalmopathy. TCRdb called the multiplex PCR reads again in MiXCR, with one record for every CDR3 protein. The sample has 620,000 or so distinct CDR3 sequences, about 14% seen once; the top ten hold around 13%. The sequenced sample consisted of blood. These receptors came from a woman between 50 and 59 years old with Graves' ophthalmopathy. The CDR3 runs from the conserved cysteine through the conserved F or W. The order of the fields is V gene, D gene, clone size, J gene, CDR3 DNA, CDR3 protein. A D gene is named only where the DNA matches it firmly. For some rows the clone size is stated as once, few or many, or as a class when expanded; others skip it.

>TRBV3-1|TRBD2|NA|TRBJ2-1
TGTGCCAGCCACACTCCGGGACTAGCGGGAGGGCCGGTCAATGAGCAGTTCTTC
CASHTPGLAGGPVNEQFF
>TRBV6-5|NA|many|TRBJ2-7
TGTGCCAGCAGTTATATCAAGGGTTCCGAGCAGTACTTC
CASSYIKGSEQYF
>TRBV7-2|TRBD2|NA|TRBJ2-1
TGTGCCAGCAGCCTTTGGACTAGCGGGAGATTCGATGAGCAGTTCTTC
CASSLWTSGRFDEQFF
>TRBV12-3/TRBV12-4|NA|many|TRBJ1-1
TGTGCCAGCAGAGAGGCAGGGGTGGACACTGAAGCTTTCTTT
CASREAGVDTEAFF
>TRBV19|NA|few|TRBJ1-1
TGTGCCAGTAGTATTGTTCCGGGTTTAGGGTTGAACACTGAAGCTTTCTTT
CASSIVPGLGLNTEAFF
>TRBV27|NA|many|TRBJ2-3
TGTGCCAGCAGTTTGCTAGCGATAGACACAGATACGCAGTATTTT
CASSLLAIDTDTQYF
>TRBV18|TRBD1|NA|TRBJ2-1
TGTGCCAGCTCACCAATTGGGACAGGCCCCTACGAGCAGTTCTTC
CASSPIGTGPYEQFF
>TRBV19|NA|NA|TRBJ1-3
TGTGCCAGTAGTACCTTGACAGCCTCTGGAAACACCATATATTTT
CASSTLTASGNTIYF
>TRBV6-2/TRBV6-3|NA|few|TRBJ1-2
TGTGCCAGCAGTTACTTCCAACTCTCATACACCGGATATGGCTACACCTTC
CASSYFQLSYTGYGYTF
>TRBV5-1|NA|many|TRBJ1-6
TGCGCCAGCAGCTTGGACAATTCGAATAATTCACCCCTCCACTTT
CASSLDNSNNSPLHF
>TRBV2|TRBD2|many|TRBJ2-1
TGTGCCAGCAGTGATGGGTCGACTAGCGGGAGGGTCAATGAGCAGTTCTTC
CASSDGSTSGRVNEQFF
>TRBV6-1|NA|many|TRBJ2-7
TGTGCCAGCAGGCAACAGGGTTACGAGCAGTACTTC
CASRQQGYEQYF
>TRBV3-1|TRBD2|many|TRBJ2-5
TGTGCCAGCAGCCAAGATCGGACTAGCGGGAGGAGGGAGACCCAGTACTTC
CASSQDRTSGRRETQYF
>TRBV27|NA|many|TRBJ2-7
TGTGCCAGCAGGCTCACACAGGGTTCATACGAGCAGTACTTC
CASRLTQGSYEQYF
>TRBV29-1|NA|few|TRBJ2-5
TGCAGCGTTGCTCTACTGGGGGAGACCCAGTACTTC
CSVALLGETQYF
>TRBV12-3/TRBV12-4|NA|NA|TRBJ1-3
TGTGCCAGCAAAAAGACTGAAGCCGGAAACACCATATATTTT
CASKKTEAGNTIYF
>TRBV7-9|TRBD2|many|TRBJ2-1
TGTGCCAGCAGACGTGGGACTAGCAGGAGCTCCTACAATGAGCAGTTCTTC
CASRRGTSRSSYNEQFF
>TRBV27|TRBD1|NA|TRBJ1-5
TGTGCCAGCAACGAGAGGGGGCGGGATAGCAATCAGCCCCAGCATTTT
CASNERGRDSNQPQHF
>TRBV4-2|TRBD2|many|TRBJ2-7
TGTGCCAGCAGCCAAGGAGCGGGAGGGCCGTACGAGCAGTACTTC
CASSQGAGGPYEQYF
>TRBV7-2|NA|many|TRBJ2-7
TGTGCCAGCAGCTTAAGGGGCCAGAGTGATTACGAGCAGTACTTC
CASSLRGQSDYEQYF
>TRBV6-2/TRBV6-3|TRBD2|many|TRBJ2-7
TGTGCCAGCAAAGGGACTAGCGGGAACCTCTACGAGCAGTACTTC
CASKGTSGNLYEQYF
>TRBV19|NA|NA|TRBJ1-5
TGTGCCAGTAGTATTTCGGCGACAGTTAATCAGCCCCAGCATTTT
CASSISATVNQPQHF
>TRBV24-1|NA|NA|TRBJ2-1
TGTGCCACCATGAGACATCGCGGCGATGAGCAGTTCTTC
CATMRHRGDEQFF
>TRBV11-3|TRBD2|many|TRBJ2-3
TGTGCCAGCAGCTTCGATAGCGGGATCGACACAGATACGCAGTATTTT
CASSFDSGIDTDTQYF
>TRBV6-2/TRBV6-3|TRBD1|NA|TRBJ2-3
TGTGCCGGCATGCGGACAGGGCTAGATACGCAGTATTTT
CAGMRTGLDTQYF
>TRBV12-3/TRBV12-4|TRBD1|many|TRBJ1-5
TGTGCCAGCAGTTTAAGGGGGCAGCACAATCAGCCCCAGCATTTT
CASSLRGQHNQPQHF
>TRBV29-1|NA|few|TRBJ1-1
TGCAGCGTTTCTCCGGTCTTGAACACTGAAGCTTTCTTT
CSVSPVLNTEAFF
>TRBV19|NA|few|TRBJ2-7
TGTGCCAGTAGTATAGCCTCATTGGCTAGGAGCTCCTACGAGCAGTACTTC
CASSIASLARSSYEQYF
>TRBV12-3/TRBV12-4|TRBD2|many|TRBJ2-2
TGTGCCAGCAGTTTAAGTAGTAGCGGGAGCGTTACCGGGGAGCTGTTTTTT
CASSLSSSGSVTGELFF
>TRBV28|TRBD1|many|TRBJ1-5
TGTGCCAGCAGTTCCGGGACAGGATATCAGCCCCAGCATTTT
CASSSGTGYQPQHF
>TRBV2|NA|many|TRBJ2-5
TGTGCCAGCAACCGGGGACCGCAGGGCGGGGAGACCCAGTACTTC
CASNRGPQGGETQYF
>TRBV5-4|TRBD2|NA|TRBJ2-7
TGTGCCAGCAGCACGGAGGGGGCTAGCGGGAGTTCATACGCCTACGAGCAGTACTTC
CASSTEGASGSSYAYEQYF